This is a list of T cell receptor beta chains from one sample in a study of cytomegalovirus exposure and HLA in healthy donors. Measured with immunoSEQ multiplex PCR; TCRdb has only the in-frame clones, and not every one. Of roughly 52,000 clones in the sample, approximately 80% were seen once. The sequenced material came from PBMCs. The source of these receptors is a female donor in good health and CMV-seronegative. The CDR3 runs from the conserved cysteine through the conserved F or W. Each record gives: V gene, J gene, D gene, clone size, CDR3 DNA, CDR3 protein. D genes are given only for firm matches. Clone size is given for some rows only: seen once, a few or many times, or a class if the clone is expanded.

>TRBV5-1|TRBJ2-3|.|.
TGCGCCAGCAGCTTTTCTAGCGCAGATACGCAGTATTTT
CASSFSSADTQYF
>TRBV6-6|TRBJ1-4|.|.
TGTGCCAGCAGTTACGAGACTGGTAATGAAAAACTGTTTTTT
CASSYETGNEKLFF
>TRBV9|TRBJ2-5|.|.
TGTGCCAGCAGCGTAACCCTCAGAGGTGGTATGGAGACCCAGTACTTC
CASSVTLRGGMETQYF
>TRBV7-9|TRBJ1-3|.|.
TGTTCCAGCAGCCTTAGTGGGGGACACTACTCTGGAAACACCATATATTTT
CSSSLSGGHYSGNTIYF
>TRBV7-9|TRBJ2-7|.|.
TGTGCCAGCAGCTTAGGACAGTTCTACGAGCAGTACTTC
CASSLGQFYEQYF
>TRBV7-9|TRBJ1-2|.|.
TGTGCCAGCAGACGGAACACCACAGGGAGCTATGGCTACACCTTC
CASRRNTTGSYGYTF
>TRBV25-1|TRBJ2-7|TRBD1|.
TGTGCCAGCAGTCAGGGGGCAAGAACTTACGAGCAGTACTTC
CASSQGARTYEQYF
>TRBV6-4|TRBJ2-2|.|.
TGTGCCAGCAGTGACCAAACGGACAGCGGGGAGCTGTTTTTT
CASSDQTDSGELFF
>TRBV30|TRBJ1-6|.|few
TGTGCCTGGAGGATCGGGCGGGATTCACCCCTCCACTTT
CAWRIGRDSPLHF
>TRBV7-9|TRBJ1-2|.|.
TGTGCCAGCATATCACAGGGTATTAACTATGGCTACACCTTC
CASISQGINYGYTF
>TRBV13|TRBJ2-3|.|.
TGTGCCAGCAGCAGAGGTAGGAGTCCCAACACAGATACGCAGTATTTT
CASSRGRSPNTDTQYF
>TRBV7-3|TRBJ1-1|.|.
TGTGCCAGCAGCTCTAAGACAGTGAACACTGAAGCTTTCTTT
CASSSKTVNTEAFF
>TRBV5-1|TRBJ2-3|TRBD2|few
TGCGCCAGCAGCATACCGGGACTAGCGGGGCCAACGGATACGCAGTATTTT
CASSIPGLAGPTDTQYF
>TRBV6-5|TRBJ1-1|TRBD1|.
TGTGCCAGCAGTTCACCGGGACAGGGATACACTGAAGCTTTCTTT
CASSSPGQGYTEAFF
>TRBV7-9|TRBJ2-3|.|.
TGTGCCAGCAGCTGGGACGGAGGGTATAGAGATACGCAGTATTTT
CASSWDGGYRDTQYF
>TRBV7-9|TRBJ2-1|TRBD2|.
TGTGCCAGCAGCGCCCAGGGCGGGGGGGCCCTTGGGGAGCAGTTCTTC
CASSAQGGGALGEQFF
>TRBV13|TRBJ2-7|.|.
TGTGCCAGCAGCGGTGTCGGGGAGCAGTACTTC
CASSGVGEQYF
>TRBV20-1|TRBJ2-5|TRBD2|.
TGCAGTGCTCGGGGGGTCGAGACCCAGTACTTC
CSARGVETQYF
>TRBV2|TRBJ2-7|.|.
TGTGCCAGCAGTGTAGGGGGGGGGTACGAGCAGTACTTC
CASSVGGGYEQYF
>TRBV11-1|TRBJ1-1|.|.
TGTGCCAGCAGCTTAGAACTGATGAACACTGAAGCTTTCTTT
CASSLELMNTEAFF
>TRBV18|TRBJ2-7|.|.
TGTGCCAGCTCAGCGTCCTTGGGGGGAGAGTACGAGCAGTACTTC
CASSASLGGEYEQYF
>TRBV5-1|TRBJ2-3|TRBD2|.
TGCGCCAGCAGCTTGATAGCGGGGCTCACAGATACGCAGTATTTT
CASSLIAGLTDTQYF
>TRBV7-9|TRBJ2-2|.|.
TGTGCCAGCAGCTTAATTCGGGATTCCGGGGAGCTGTTTTTT
CASSLIRDSGELFF
>TRBV4-3|TRBJ1-2|.|few
TGCGCCAGCAGCCAAGCCCTTCGACAGGATAGTAGTGGCTACACCTTC
CASSQALRQDSSGYTF
>TRBV7-2|TRBJ1-3|TRBD1|.
TGTGCCAGCAGGGCGGGACAGCCTGGAAACACCATATATTTT
CASRAGQPGNTIYF
>TRBV7-2|TRBJ1-5|.|.
TGTGCCAGCAGCCTGGGGGCCATCCATAGCAATCAGCCCCAGCATTTT
CASSLGAIHSNQPQHF
>TRBV7-2|TRBJ2-3|.|.
TGTGCCAGCAGCTTAGTGGCTAGTACAGATACGCAGTATTTT
CASSLVASTDTQYF
>TRBV9|TRBJ2-5|.|.
TGTGCCAGCAGCGCTACAGGGGGAGGGGGGTCGAAGACCCAGTACTTC
CASSATGGGGSKTQYF